This note documents a single T cell receptor (beta chain) sequence. This sample is drawn from a study of blood T cell repertoires in COVID-19. Trimming cost V 3 bases and J 5 bases, with 13 bases left between them. Per germline, CDR1 KGHSH and CDR2 LQKENI. This CDR3 contains 14 residues. Repertoires were generated with immunoSEQ multiplex PCR, while TCRdb's copy carries only in-frame clones and drops some. In the table there are 120,000 or so clones, around 90% of which are singletons. The origin of this receptor is a woman in her fifties or sixties with acute or convalescent COVID-19. Sequences were obtained from peripheral blood. The V call is TRBV18, the J call TRBJ2-5; possibly TRBD2 for D (7 bases). The CDR3 DNA reads as TGTGCCAGCTCACCTCCGGGGGGCGTGGAGACCCAGTACTTC. Translation: CASSPPGGVETQYF.